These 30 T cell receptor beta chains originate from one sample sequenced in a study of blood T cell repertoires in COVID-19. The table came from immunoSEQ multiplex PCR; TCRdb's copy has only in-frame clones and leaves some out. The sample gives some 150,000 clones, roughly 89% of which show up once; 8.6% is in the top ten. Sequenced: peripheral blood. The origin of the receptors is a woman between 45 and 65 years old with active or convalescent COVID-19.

In DNA form, the CDR3 reads TGTGCCAGCAGACCAGGGGGGTACTATGGCTACACCTTC. The encoded protein is CASRPGGYYGYTF. The genes are TRBV6-5 and TRBJ1-2, with TRBD1 matching 7 bases. This CDR3 has 13 residues. The germline V gene encodes CDR1 MNHEY and CDR2 SVGAGI. Losses at the gene ends were 6 bases for V and 3 bases for J; bases not matched to a gene: 4.

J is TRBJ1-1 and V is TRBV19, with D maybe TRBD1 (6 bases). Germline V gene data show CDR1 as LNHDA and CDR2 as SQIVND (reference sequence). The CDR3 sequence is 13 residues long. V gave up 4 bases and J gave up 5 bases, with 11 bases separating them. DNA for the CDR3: TGTGCCAGTAGTAGTACAGGGTTTACTGAAGCTTTCTTT. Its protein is CASSSTGFTEAFF.

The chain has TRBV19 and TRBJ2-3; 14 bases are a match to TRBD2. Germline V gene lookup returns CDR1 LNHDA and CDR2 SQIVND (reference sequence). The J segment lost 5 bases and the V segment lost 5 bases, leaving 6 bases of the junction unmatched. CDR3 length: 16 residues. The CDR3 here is CASSFGLAGGRDTQYF. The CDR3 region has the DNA TGTGCCAGTAGTTTCGGACTAGCGGGAGGTCGAGATACGCAGTATTTT.

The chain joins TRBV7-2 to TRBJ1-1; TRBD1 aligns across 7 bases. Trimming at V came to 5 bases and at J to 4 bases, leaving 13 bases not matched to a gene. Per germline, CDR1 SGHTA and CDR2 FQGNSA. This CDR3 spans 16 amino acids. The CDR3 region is CASSLAYRGLSTEAFF. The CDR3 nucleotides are TGTGCCAGCAGCCTCGCGTACAGGGGACTGAGCACTGAAGCTTTCTTT. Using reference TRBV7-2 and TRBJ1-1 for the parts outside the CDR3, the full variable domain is GAGVSQSPSNKVTEKGKDVELRCDPISGHTALYWYRQSLGQGLEFLIYFQGNSAPDKSGLPSDRFSAERTGGSVSTLTIQRTQQEDSAVYLCASSLAYRGLSTEAFFGQGTRLTVV.

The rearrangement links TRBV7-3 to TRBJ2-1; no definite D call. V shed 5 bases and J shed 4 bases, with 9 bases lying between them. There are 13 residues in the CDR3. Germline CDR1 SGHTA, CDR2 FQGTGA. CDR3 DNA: TGTGCCAGCAGCCCCAGTTCTTACAATGAGCAGTTCTTC. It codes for CASSPSSYNEQFF.

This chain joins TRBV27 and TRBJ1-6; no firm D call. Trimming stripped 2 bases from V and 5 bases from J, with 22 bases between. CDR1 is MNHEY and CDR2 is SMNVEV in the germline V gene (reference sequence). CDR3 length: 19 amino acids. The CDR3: CASSLIPTAGNVNNSPLHF. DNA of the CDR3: TGTGCCAGCAGTTTAATCCCCACGGCAGGCAACGTTAATAATTCACCCCTCCACTTT.

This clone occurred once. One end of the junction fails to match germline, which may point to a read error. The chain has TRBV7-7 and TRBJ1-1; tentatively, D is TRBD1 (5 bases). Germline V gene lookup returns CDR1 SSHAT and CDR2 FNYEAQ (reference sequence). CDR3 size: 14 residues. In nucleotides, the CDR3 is TGTGCTAGCAGCCCATTGGGGGGGGACACTGAAGCTTTCTTT. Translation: CASSPLGGDTEAFF.

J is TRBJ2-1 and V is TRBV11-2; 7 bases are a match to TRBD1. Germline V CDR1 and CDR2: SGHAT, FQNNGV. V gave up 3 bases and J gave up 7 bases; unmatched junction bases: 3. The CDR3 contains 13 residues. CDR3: CASSFGRGNEQFF. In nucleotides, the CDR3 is TGTGCCAGCAGCTTTGGCAGGGGGAATGAGCAGTTCTTC.

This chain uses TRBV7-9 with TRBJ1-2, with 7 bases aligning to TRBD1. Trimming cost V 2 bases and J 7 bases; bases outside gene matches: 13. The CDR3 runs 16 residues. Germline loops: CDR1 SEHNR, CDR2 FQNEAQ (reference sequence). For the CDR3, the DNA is TGTGCCAGCAGCTTACCCACGACAGGGAGATCGAGTGGCTACACCTTC. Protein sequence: CASSLPTTGRSSGYTF.

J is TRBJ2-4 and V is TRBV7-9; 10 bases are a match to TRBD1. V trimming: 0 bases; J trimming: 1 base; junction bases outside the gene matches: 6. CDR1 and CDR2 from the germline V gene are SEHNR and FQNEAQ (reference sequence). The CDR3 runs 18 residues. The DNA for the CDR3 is TGTGCCAGCAGCTTAGCCCCTCCGGGACAGGGGGCCAAAAACATTCAGTACTTC. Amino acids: CASSLAPPGQGAKNIQYF. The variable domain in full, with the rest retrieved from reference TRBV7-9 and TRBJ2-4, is DTGVSQNPRHKITKRGQNVTFRCDPISEHNRLYWYRQTLGQGPEFLTYFQNEAQLEKSRLLSDRFSAERPKGSFSTLEIQRTEQGDSAMYLCASSLAPPGQGAKNIQYFGAGTRLSVL.

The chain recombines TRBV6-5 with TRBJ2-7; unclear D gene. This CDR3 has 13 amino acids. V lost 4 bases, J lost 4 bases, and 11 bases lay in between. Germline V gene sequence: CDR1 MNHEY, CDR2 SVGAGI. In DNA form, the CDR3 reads TGTGCCAGCAGTTCCGTATACGCGTACGAGCAGTACTTC. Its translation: CASSSVYAYEQYF.

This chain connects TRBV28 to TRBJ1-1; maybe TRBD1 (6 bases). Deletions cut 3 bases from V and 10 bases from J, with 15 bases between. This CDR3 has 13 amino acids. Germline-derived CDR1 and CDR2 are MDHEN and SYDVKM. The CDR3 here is CASSLMGGGGAFF. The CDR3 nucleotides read TGTGCCAGCAGTTTGATGGGGGGCGGGGGAGCTTTCTTT.

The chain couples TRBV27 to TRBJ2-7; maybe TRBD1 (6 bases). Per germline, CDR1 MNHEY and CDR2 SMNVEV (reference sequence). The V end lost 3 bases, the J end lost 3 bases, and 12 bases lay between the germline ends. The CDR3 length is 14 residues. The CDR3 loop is CASSFAGALYEQYF. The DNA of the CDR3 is TGTGCCAGCAGTTTCGCAGGGGCCCTCTACGAGCAGTACTTC.

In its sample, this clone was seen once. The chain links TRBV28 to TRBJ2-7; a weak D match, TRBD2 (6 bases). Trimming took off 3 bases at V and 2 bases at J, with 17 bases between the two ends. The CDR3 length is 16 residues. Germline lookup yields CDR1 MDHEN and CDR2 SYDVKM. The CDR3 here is CASSFTLAGGPYEQYF. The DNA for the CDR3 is TGTGCCAGCAGTTTTACCCTAGCCGGAGGGCCCTACGAGCAGTACTTC.

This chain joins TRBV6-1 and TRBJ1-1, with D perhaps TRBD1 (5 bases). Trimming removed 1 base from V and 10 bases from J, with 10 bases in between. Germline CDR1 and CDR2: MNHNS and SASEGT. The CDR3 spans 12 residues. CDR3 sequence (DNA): TGTGCCAGCAGTGAAGGGACACCTCGAGCTTTCTTT. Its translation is CASSEGTPRAFF.

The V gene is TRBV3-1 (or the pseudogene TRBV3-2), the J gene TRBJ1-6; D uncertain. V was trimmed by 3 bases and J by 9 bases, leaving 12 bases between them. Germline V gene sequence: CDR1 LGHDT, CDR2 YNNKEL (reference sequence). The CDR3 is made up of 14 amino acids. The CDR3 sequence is CASSQNGQGSPLHF. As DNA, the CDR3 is TGTGCCAGCAGCCAGAATGGGCAAGGTTCACCCCTCCACTTT.

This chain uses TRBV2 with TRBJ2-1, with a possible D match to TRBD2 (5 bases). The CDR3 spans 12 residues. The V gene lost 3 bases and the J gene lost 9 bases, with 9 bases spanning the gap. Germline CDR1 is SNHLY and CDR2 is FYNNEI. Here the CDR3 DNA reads TGTGCCAGCAGTGAGGTCGCGGGTGAGCAGTTCTTC. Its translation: CASSEVAGEQFF.

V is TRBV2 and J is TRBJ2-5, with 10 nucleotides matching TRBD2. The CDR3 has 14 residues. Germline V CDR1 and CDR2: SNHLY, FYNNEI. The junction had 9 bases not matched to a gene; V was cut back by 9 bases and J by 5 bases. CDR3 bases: TGTGCCAGGGGGAGAGCGGGAGGGACGGAGACCCAGTACTTC. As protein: CARGRAGGTETQYF. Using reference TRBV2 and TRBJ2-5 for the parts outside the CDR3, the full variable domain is EPEVTQTPSHQVTQMGQEVILRCVPISNHLYFYWYRQILGQKVEFLVSFYNNEISEKSEIFDDQFSVERPDGSNFTLKIRSTKLEDSAMYFCARGRAGGTETQYFGPGTRLLVL.

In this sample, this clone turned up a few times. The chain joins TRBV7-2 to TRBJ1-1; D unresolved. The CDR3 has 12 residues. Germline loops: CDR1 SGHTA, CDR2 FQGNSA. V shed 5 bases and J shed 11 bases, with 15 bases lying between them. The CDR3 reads CASSPTPGRAFF. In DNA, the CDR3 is TGTGCCAGCAGCCCTACCCCGGGTAGGGCTTTCTTT.

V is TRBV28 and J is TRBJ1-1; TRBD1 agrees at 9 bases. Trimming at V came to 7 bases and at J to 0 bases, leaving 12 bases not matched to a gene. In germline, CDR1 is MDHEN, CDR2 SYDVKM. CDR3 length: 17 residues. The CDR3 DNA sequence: TGTGCCAGCAACAGGAGGTTGACAGGGGGTATGAACACTGAAGCTTTCTTT. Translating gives CASNRRLTGGMNTEAFF.

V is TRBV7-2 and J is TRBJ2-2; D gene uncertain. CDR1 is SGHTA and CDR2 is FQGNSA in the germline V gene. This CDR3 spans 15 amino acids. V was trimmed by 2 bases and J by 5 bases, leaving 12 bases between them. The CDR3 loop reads CASSLTRSYTGELFF. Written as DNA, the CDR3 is TGTGCCAGCAGCTTAACGAGATCCTATACCGGGGAGCTGTTTTTT.

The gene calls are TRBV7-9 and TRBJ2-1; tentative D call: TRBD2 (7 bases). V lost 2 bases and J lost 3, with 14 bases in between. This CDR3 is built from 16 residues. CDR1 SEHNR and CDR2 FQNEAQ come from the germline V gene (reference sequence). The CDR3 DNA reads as TGTGCCAGCAGCTTACGGGCGGGGGCCCTCTACAATGAGCAGTTCTTC. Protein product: CASSLRAGALYNEQFF. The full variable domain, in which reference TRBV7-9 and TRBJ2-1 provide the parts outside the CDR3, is DTGVSQNPRHKITKRGQNVTFRCDPISEHNRLYWYRQTLGQGPEFLTYFQNEAQLEKSRLLSDRFSAERPKGSFSTLEIQRTEQGDSAMYLCASSLRAGALYNEQFFGPGTRLTVL.

CDR3 coding DNA: TGTGCCAGCAGCGCGAGGGGACAGGGCTACACCGGGGAGCTGTTTTTT. Translated: CASSARGQGYTGELFF. The chain links TRBV9 to TRBJ2-2; TRBD1 agrees at 9 bases. The CDR3 spans 16 residues. V trimming: 3 bases; J trimming: 3 bases; junction bases outside the gene matches: 6. CDR1 SGDLS and CDR2 YYNGEE come from the germline V gene.

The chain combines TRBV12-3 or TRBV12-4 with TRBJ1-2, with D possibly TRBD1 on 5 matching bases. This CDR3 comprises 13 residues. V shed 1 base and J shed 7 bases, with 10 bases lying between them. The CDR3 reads CASSLVGGVGYTF. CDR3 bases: TGTGCCAGCAGTTTAGTGGGGGGGGTTGGCTACACCTTC.

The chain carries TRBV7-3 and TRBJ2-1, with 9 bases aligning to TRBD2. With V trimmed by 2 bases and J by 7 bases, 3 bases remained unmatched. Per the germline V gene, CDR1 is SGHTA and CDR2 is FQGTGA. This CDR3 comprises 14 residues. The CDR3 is CASSLAGLANEQFF. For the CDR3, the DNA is TGTGCCAGCAGCTTAGCAGGACTAGCGAATGAGCAGTTCTTC.

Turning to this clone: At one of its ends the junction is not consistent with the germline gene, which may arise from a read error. CDR3 sequence (DNA): TGTGCTAGCAGCTTAGATTTGGGGACAGGGGGCGGTGAGCAGTTCTTC. Protein: CASSLDLGTGGGEQFF. The V gene is TRBV7-7, the J gene TRBJ2-1; 12 nucleotides match TRBD1. The CDR3 has 16 residues. Germline V gene data show CDR1 as SSHAT and CDR2 as FNYEAQ (reference sequence).

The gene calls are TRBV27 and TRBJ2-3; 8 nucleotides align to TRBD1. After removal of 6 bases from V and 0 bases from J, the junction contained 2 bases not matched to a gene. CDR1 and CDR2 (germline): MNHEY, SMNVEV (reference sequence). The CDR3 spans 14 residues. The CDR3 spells CASRTGASTDTQYF. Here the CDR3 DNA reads TGTGCCAGCAGGACAGGGGCAAGCACAGATACGCAGTATTTT.

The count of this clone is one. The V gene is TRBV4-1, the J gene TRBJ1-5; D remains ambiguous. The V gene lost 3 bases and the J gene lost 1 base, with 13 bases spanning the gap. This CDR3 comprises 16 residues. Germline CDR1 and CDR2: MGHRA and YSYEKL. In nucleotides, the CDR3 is TGCGCCAGCAGCCACTACTATTTAGAGAGCAATCAGCCCCAGCATTTT. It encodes CASSHYYLESNQPQHF.

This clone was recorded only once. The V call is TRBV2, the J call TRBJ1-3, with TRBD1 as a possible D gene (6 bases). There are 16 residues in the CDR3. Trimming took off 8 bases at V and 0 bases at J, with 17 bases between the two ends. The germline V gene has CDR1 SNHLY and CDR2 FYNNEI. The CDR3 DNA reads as TGTGCCAGCGCGTTAGGACAGTCAGTCTCTGGAAACACCATATATTTT. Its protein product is CASALGQSVSGNTIYF.

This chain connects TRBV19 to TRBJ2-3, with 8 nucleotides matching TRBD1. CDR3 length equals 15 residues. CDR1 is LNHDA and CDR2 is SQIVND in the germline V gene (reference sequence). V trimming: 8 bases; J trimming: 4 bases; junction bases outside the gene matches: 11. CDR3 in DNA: TGTGCCAGTGCCTCGCAGGGGGCAGGCGCAGATACGCAGTATTTT. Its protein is CASASQGAGADTQYF.